Below, 32 T cell receptor beta chains from the same sample are listed, as sequenced in a study of T cells after posttransplantation cyclophosphamide. Sequenced by immunoSEQ multiplex PCR; TCRdb stores in-frame clones only, minus some. The data hold 20,000 to 25,000 clones, with 86% observed a single time. Sequencing used PBMCs. The origin of the receptors is a woman between 55 and 75 years old with a blood cancer, CMV-positive, and with a related stem cell donor.

This clone was counted only a few times. The chain links TRBV29-1 to TRBJ1-1; unclear D gene. Germline CDR1 is SQVTM and CDR2 is ANQGSEA. CDR3 size: 11 residues. Trimming cost V 7 bases and J 4 bases, with 10 bases left between them. CDR3 loop: CSAASGTEAFF. The CDR3 nucleotides are TGCAGCGCCGCCTCGGGCACTGAAGCTTTCTTT.

The chain carries TRBV6-6 and TRBJ2-3, with D unresolved. Trimming stripped 2 bases from V and 0 bases from J, with 9 bases between. Germline V gene data show CDR1 as MNHNY and CDR2 as SVGAGI (reference sequence). This CDR3 is built from 15 residues. The CDR3 DNA follows: TGTGCCAGCAGTTACCCCCTCGGTAGCACAGATACGCAGTATTTT. Translation gives CASSYPLGSTDTQYF.

The chain uses TRBV15 and TRBJ2-1, with D maybe TRBD1 (6 bases). The CDR3 extends over 18 amino acids. The germline gives CDR1 LNHNV, CDR2 YYDKDF (reference sequence). Trimming removed 2 bases from V and 3 bases from J, with 20 bases in between. The DNA of the CDR3 is TGTGCCACCAGCAGACCTCAATACCCGGACAGCCGCTACAATGAGCAGTTCTTC. It is translated as CATSRPQYPDSRYNEQFF.

This clone was detected only once. The chain recombines TRBV7-2 with TRBJ1-2; 9 nucleotides align to TRBD1. In germline, CDR1 is SGHTA, CDR2 FQGNSA. This CDR3 has 15 amino acids. V lost 5 bases to trimming and J lost 5 bases; unmatched junction nucleotides: 9. CDR3 nucleotides: TGTGCCAGCAGCCCACAAACCGGGACAGGGTATGGCTACACCTTC. Translation: CASSPQTGTGYGYTF.

In its sample, this clone was seen a few times. The genes are TRBV19 and TRBJ1-2; 7 bases are a match to TRBD1. CDR1 is LNHDA, CDR2 SQIVND, per germline (reference sequence). After removal of 7 bases from V and 5 bases from J, the junction contained 7 bases not matched to a gene. CDR3 length equals 13 residues. The DNA of the CDR3 is TGTGCCAGTACCGAAGACAGGGTATATGGCTACACCTTC. Protein product: CASTEDRVYGYTF.

The chain has TRBV13 and TRBJ2-7; 8 bases agree with TRBD2. This CDR3 region has 15 residues. Germline V lookup: CDR1 PRHDT, CDR2 FYEKMQ (reference sequence). J was trimmed by 3 bases and V by 3 bases; bases with no gene match: 7. The CDR3 nucleotides read TGTGCCAGCAGCTTCCGTGCGGGAGGCCTCTACGAGCAGTACTTC. This translates into CASSFRAGGLYEQYF. The entire variable domain, with the rest obtained from reference TRBV13 and TRBJ2-7, is as follows: AAGVIQSPRHLIKEKRETATLKCYPIPRHDTVYWYQQGPGQDPQFLISFYEKMQSDKGSIPDRFSAQQFSDYHSELNMSSLELGDSALYFCASSFRAGGLYEQYFGPGTRLTVT.

This clone was recorded once. The gene calls are TRBV7-2 and TRBJ2-1, with 9 positions matching TRBD2. V was clipped by 5 bases and J by 12 bases; unmatched bases: 11. This CDR3 has 14 amino acids. The germline gives CDR1 SGHTA, CDR2 FQGNSA. The CDR3 is CASSPRGGRAGQFF. The CDR3 coding sequence is TGTGCCAGCAGCCCACGTGGCGGGAGGGCGGGGCAGTTCTTC.

This clone appeared once. The V gene is TRBV20-1, the J gene TRBJ2-3; no clear D. The CDR3 is 11 residues long. Germline loops: CDR1 DFQATT, CDR2 SNEGSKA (reference sequence). V was shortened by 6 bases and J by 0 bases, with 4 bases between the two germline ends. The CDR3 loop is CSARSTDTQYF. CDR3 DNA: TGCAGTGCGCGGAGCACAGATACGCAGTATTTT.

This chain connects TRBV10-1 to TRBJ1-2; TRBD1 agrees at 11 bases. Germline CDR1 reads WNHNN; CDR2 reads SYGVQD (reference sequence). The CDR3 has 15 residues. With 2 bases clipped from V and 8 bases from J, the junction kept 7 bases outside the gene matches. CDR3 residues: CASSEPTGTGGGYTF. The CDR3 nucleotides read TGCGCCAGCAGTGAGCCTACCGGGACAGGGGGAGGCTACACCTTC.

The chain joins TRBV11-1 to TRBJ1-3; no reliable D call. This CDR3 spans 14 amino acids. The germline V and J ends were trimmed by 5 bases and 2 bases, with 10 bases remaining between them. Germline V lookup: CDR1 SGHAT, CDR2 FQDESV (reference sequence). The DNA of the CDR3 is TGTGCCAGCAGCCCATCCCGGGCTGGAAACACCATATATTTT. This codes for CASSPSRAGNTIYF.

This chain connects TRBV6-1 to TRBJ2-5; 7 positions agree with TRBD1. The DNA end lines up better with TRBJ2-7; the J call may be wrong. The CDR3 consists of 15 residues. Germline V gives CDR1 MNHNS, CDR2 SASEGT. CDR3 region: CASRLEQGSSYEQYF. CDR3 coding DNA: TGTGCCAGCAGACTAGAACAGGGGAGCTCCTACGAGCAGTACTTC.

The chain employs TRBV19 and TRBJ2-1; 9 bases match TRBD2. The CDR3 totals 19 residues. The germline gives CDR1 LNHDA, CDR2 SQIVND (reference sequence). V gave up 0 bases and J gave up 0 bases; unmatched junction bases: 9. CDR3 amino acids: CASSIDERLAESSYNEQFF. CDR3 DNA sequence: TGTGCCAGTAGTATAGATGAAAGACTAGCGGAGAGCTCCTACAATGAGCAGTTCTTC.

This clone was seen a handful of times. This chain uses TRBV4-2 with TRBJ1-4; 7 bases are a match to TRBD1. This CDR3 contains 15 residues. The germline V gene encodes CDR1 LGHNA and CDR2 YNFKEQ. The junction had 0 bases not matched to a gene; V was cut back by 1 base and J by 1 base. CDR3 nucleotides: TGTGCCAGCAGCCAAGCAGGGGGAACTAATGAAAAACTGTTTTTT. Its translation: CASSQAGGTNEKLFF.

The chain has TRBV5-8 and TRBJ1-2, with D hard to call. The CDR3 length is 13 residues. Trimming cost V 2 bases and J 5 bases, with 10 bases left between them. The germline V gene encodes CDR1 SGHTS and CDR2 YDEGEE. The CDR3 reads CASSFPETYGYTF. CDR3 sequence (DNA): TGTGCCAGCAGCTTCCCAGAGACTTATGGCTACACCTTC.

V is TRBV7-6 and J is TRBJ2-7; 12 nucleotides align to TRBD2. The V gene's germline CDR1 is SGHVS and CDR2 FNYEAQ. After removal of 6 bases from V and 7 bases from J, the junction contained 10 bases not matched to a gene. This CDR3 contains 15 residues. In nucleotides, the CDR3 is TGTGCCAGCAGGCCAACTAGCGGGAGGTCTGAAGAGCAGTACTTC. Protein: CASRPTSGRSEEQYF.

The V gene is TRBV28, the J gene TRBJ1-2; the D gene is possibly TRBD1 (5 bases). The CDR3 has 15 residues. The germline V gene encodes CDR1 MDHEN and CDR2 SYDVKM. Trimming took off 2 bases at V and 3 bases at J, with 13 bases between the two ends. The CDR3 loop reads CASSLGGGDHYGYTF. In DNA form, the CDR3 reads TGTGCCAGCAGTTTAGGCGGGGGGGATCACTATGGCTACACCTTC.

The rearrangement links TRBV9 to TRBJ2-3; TRBD1 matches 12 bases. The CDR3 extends over 17 amino acids. Germline lookup yields CDR1 SGDLS and CDR2 YYNGEE. After removal of 3 bases from V and 4 bases from J, the junction contained 9 bases not matched to a gene. CDR3 in DNA: TGTGCCAGCAGCGACCGGGACAGGGGGCGCTTGGCAGATACGCAGTATTTT. This gives the protein CASSDRDRGRLADTQYF.

The chain uses TRBV5-1 and TRBJ1-6; TRBD1 might be the D (5 bases). The CDR3 is 14 residues long. The germline CDR1 and CDR2 sequences are SGHRS and YFSETQ. V gave up 0 bases and J gave up 8 bases, with 9 bases separating them. The CDR3, as DNA: TGCGCCAGCAGCTTGGGACAGTCTGATTCACCCCTCCACTTT. Protein: CASSLGQSDSPLHF.

The chain uses TRBV9 and TRBJ1-1, with D maybe TRBD1 (5 bases). Trimming cost V 4 bases and J 0 bases, with 7 bases left between them. The CDR3 consists of 13 residues. Germline lookup yields CDR1 SGDLS and CDR2 YYNGEE. The CDR3 region is CASSTTVNTEAFF. CDR3 nucleotide sequence: TGTGCCAGCAGCACGACAGTGAACACTGAAGCTTTCTTT. Full variable domain (rest looked up from reference TRBV9 and TRBJ1-1): DSGVTQTPKHLITATGQRVTLRCSPRSGDLSVYWYQQSLDQGLQFLIQYYNGEERAKGNILERFSAQQFPDLHSELNLSSLELGDSALYFCASSTTVNTEAFFGQGTRLTVV.

V and J are TRBV9 and TRBJ2-5, with TRBD1 matching 7 bases. The CDR3 length is 16 residues. CDR1 SGDLS and CDR2 YYNGEE come from the germline V gene. The V gene end was trimmed by 0 bases and the J gene end by 2 bases; junction bases not matched to a gene: 7. The CDR3 DNA sequence: TGTGCCAGCAGCGTAGTAGGTGACAGGGCTCAAGAGACCCAGTACTTC. Protein: CASSVVGDRAQETQYF.

This clone was recorded once. This chain uses TRBV2 with TRBJ2-3; TRBD1 matches 8 bases. The length of the CDR3 is 16 residues. Germline lookup yields CDR1 SNHLY and CDR2 FYNNEI. V lost 4 bases, J lost 2 bases, and 8 bases stayed unmatched. CDR3 nucleotides: TGTGCCAGCAGTGGAGAGAGGGACAGGAACACAGATACGCAGTATTTT. Translating gives CASSGERDRNTDTQYF.

The rearrangement joins TRBV6-5 to TRBJ1-2, with a possible D match to TRBD1 (6 bases). Germline V lookup: CDR1 MNHEY, CDR2 SVGAGI. The CDR3 extends over 12 amino acids. Trimming took off 11 bases at V and 7 bases at J, with 17 bases between the two ends. CDR3 nucleotide sequence: TGTGCCTCAGTGGGGGCGGGTGCTGGCTACACCTTC. Protein: CASVGAGAGYTF.

This sequence joins TRBV5-1 and TRBJ2-7; TRBD2 agrees at 10 bases. CDR1 and CDR2 (germline): SGHRS, YFSETQ. This CDR3 region has 14 residues. V shed 4 bases, J shed 5 bases, and the junction held 6 bases outside the gene matches. CDR3 DNA: TGCGCCAGCAGCCCGCCCCTAGCGGGAGACGAGCAGTACTTC. Protein product: CASSPPLAGDEQYF. Full variable domain (missing parts from reference TRBV5-1 and TRBJ2-7): KAGVTQTPRYLIKTRGQQVTLSCSPISGHRSVSWYQQTPGQGLQFLFEYFSETQRNKGNFPGRFSGRQFSNSRSEMNVSTLELGDSALYLCASSPPLAGDEQYFGPGTRLTVT.

Comment on this clone: Because the CDR3 is missing its conserved closing phenylalanine or tryptophan, this is likely a read error. The chain employs TRBV5-1 and TRBJ2-7, with TRBD1 matching over 10 bases. This CDR3 region has 16 residues. CDR1 SGHRS and CDR2 YFSETQ come from the germline V gene. V was clipped by 0 bases and J by 5 bases; unmatched bases: 8. For the CDR3, the DNA is TGCGCCAGCAGCTTGGAAGTTAGGGACAGGGGCCACGAGCAGTACCTC. Translating gives CASSLEVRDRGHEQYL.

V usage is TRBV5-6 and J usage is TRBJ1-1, with TRBD1 identical over 7 bases. The CDR3 spans 16 residues. The germline V gene encodes CDR1 SGHDT and CDR2 YYEEEE. V lost 4 bases to trimming and J lost 0 bases; unmatched junction nucleotides: 9. The CDR3 DNA follows: TGTGCCAGCAGCCCAGGGACAGAGAGACTGAACACTGAAGCTTTCTTT. Protein: CASSPGTERLNTEAFF.

Of note for this clone: The junction shows a germline mismatch at one end, possibly a read error. The CDR3 DNA reads as TGTGCCAGCAGTTTAGCGATCAGGGAAAGGAATGAGCAGCTCTTC. Translating gives CASSLAIRERNEQLF. The chain carries TRBV27 and TRBJ2-1, with D tentatively TRBD1 (5 bases). In germline, CDR1 is MNHEY, CDR2 SMNVEV (reference sequence). This CDR3 is built from 15 residues.

The V and J genes are TRBV19 and TRBJ1-4; D remains ambiguous. V lost 3 bases, J lost 7 bases, and 18 bases lay in between. CDR1 and CDR2 from the germline V gene are LNHDA and SQIVND (reference sequence). The length of the CDR3 is 16 residues. CDR3 bases: TGTGCCAGTAGTATCAATTCAGGCGGGAGCGGTGAAAAACTGTTTTTT. Its translation is CASSINSGGSGEKLFF.

The gene calls are TRBV19 and TRBJ2-5, with TRBD2 matching over 14 bases. Germline V gene lookup returns CDR1 LNHDA and CDR2 SQIVND (reference sequence). CDR3 length equals 15 residues. Trimming removed 6 bases from V and 4 bases from J; junction bases left unmatched: 4. CDR3 nucleotides: TGTGCCAGTAGAACGGGACTAGCGGGAGCAGAGACCCAGTACTTC. Protein product: CASRTGLAGAETQYF.

The V call is TRBV5-4, the J call TRBJ2-7; D not certain. CDR1 and CDR2 from the germline V gene are SGHNT and YYREEE (reference sequence). The V end was cut by 0 bases, the J end by 3 bases, with 10 bases between. This CDR3 is 14 amino acids long. The CDR3 DNA reads TGTGCCAGCAGCTTGGACCTACAGAACTACGAGCAGTACTTC. Translated, it gives CASSLDLQNYEQYF. Drawing the rest from reference TRBV5-4 and TRBJ2-7, the complete variable domain is ETGVTQSPTHLIKTRGQQVTLRCSSQSGHNTVSWYQQALGQGPQFIFQYYREEENGRGNFPPRFSGLQFPNYSSELNVNALELDDSALYLCASSLDLQNYEQYFGPGTRLTVT.

CDR3 in DNA: TGTGCCAGCAGCCTGATAGCGGGAGAGGATGAGCAGTTCTTC. As protein: CASSLIAGEDEQFF. V is TRBV11-3 and J is TRBJ2-1; 9 nucleotides match TRBD2. J gave up 8 bases and V 5 bases, and 7 bases lay outside the gene matches. Germline V gene data show CDR1 as SGHNT and CDR2 as YENEEA. The length of the CDR3 is 14 residues.

This rearrangement joins TRBV7-2 to TRBJ2-2; the D gene is possibly TRBD2 (6 bases). Germline CDR1 SGHTA, CDR2 FQGNSA. Trimming shortened V by 6 bases and J by 5 bases, and 10 bases separated the two germline ends. The CDR3 covers 13 residues. The CDR3 DNA follows: TGTGCCAGCAGTCGAGCGGGTACCGGGGAGCTGTTTTTT. Translated, it gives CASSRAGTGELFF.

CDR3 sequence: CASSQKREGRGDTQYF. The DNA for the CDR3 is TGCGCCAGCAGCCAAAAGCGGGAGGGCCGAGGAGATACGCAGTATTTT. The chain is built from TRBV4-1 and TRBJ2-3; 10 nucleotides match TRBD2. Trimming at V came to 2 bases and at J to 5 bases, leaving 7 bases not matched to a gene. Germline loops: CDR1 MGHRA, CDR2 YSYEKL. This CDR3 region has 16 residues.